This T cell receptor beta chain was profiled in a study of blood T cell repertoires in COVID-19. Study as a whole: There were acute and convalescent COVID-19 samples, and they came from the United States, Italy and Spain. Sources were T cells, B-cell-depleted T cells, or PBMCs; the material itself was cDNA or gDNA.

Trimming stripped 3 bases from V and 4 bases from J, with 15 bases between. The CDR3 loop spans 15 amino acids. Germline V gene sequence: CDR1 MGHRA, CDR2 YSYEKL. Under the authors' procedure: For nucleated cells, counts were estimated from reference gene primer amplification. Only in-frame clones appear in the TCRdb table, and some are missing; sequencing was by immunoSEQ multiplex PCR. V and J calls and clone size are copied from that table; D and trimming were computed from the DNA. This repertoire shows fewer than 60,000 clones, 84% found once; its top ten account for 10% to 15%. The V call is TRBV4-1, the J call TRBJ1-2; possibly TRBD1 for D (5 bases). Material: peripheral blood. This receptor was taken from a woman of 80 years or more with acute or convalescent COVID-19. The DNA for the CDR3 is TGCGCCAGCAGCCAGGGGACGGGAGGGGCCTATGGCTACACCTTC. As protein: CASSQGTGGAYGYTF.